The present T cell receptor beta chain was sequenced within a study of blood T cells in healthy people across ages. The use of a sample-barcoded 5' primer and a J-beta primer mix characterized a second PCR of 7 to 11 cycles. The authors tagged each cDNA molecule using a template-switch adaptor with 12 random nucleotides. MiXCR was run by TCRdb on the 5' RACE reads, yielding one entry per CDR3 protein. This sample has roughly 800,000 distinct CDR3 sequences, with roughly 25% found just once. Isolating PBMCs gave at least 6 million of these cells per sample. CDR1 is SGHTA, CDR2 FQGNSA, per germline. The V and J ends lost 1 base and 2 bases, in that order; junction bases with no gene match: 7. CDR3 length equals 16 residues. These sequences were also reported in another study, on T cells of mothers and their children.

This TCR was recovered from a boy between 10 and 17 years old in good health. The V call is TRBV7-2, the J call TRBJ2-5; 7 nucleotides agree with TRBD2. Material for sequencing was blood. The CDR3 spells CASSLGEAGTQETQYF. CDR3 DNA sequence: TGTGCCAGCAGCTTAGGGGAAGCGGGAACTCAAGAGACCCAGTACTTC.